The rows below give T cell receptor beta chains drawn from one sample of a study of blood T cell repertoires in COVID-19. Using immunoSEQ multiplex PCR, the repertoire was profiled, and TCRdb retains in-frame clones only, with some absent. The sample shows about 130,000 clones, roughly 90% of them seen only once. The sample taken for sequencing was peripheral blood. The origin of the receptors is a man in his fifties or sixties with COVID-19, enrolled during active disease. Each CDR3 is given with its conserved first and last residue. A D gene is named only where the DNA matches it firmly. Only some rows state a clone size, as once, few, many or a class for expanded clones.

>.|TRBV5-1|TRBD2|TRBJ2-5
TGCGCCAGCAGCTTTTGGGGGGGTCAAGAGACCCAGTACTTC
CASSFWGGQETQYF
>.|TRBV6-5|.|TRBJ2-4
TGTGCCAGCAGTCGGTGGAGGGAAACCAAAAACATTCAGTACTTC
CASSRWRETKNIQYF
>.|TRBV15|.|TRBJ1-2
TGTGCCACCAGCAGAGGCGGAACTGCTAACTATGGCTACACCTTC
CATSRGGTANYGYTF
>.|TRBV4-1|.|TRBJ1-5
TGCGCCAGCAGCCAAGACCCCATCAATCAGCCCCAGCATTTT
CASSQDPINQPQHF
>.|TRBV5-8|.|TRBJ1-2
TGTGCCAGCAGCTTGGAGGCAGGAGGGAGTGGCTACACCTTC
CASSLEAGGSGYTF
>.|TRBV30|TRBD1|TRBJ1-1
TGTGCCTGGAGCGGACAGGGGTTGAACACTGAAGCTTTCTTT
CAWSGQGLNTEAFF
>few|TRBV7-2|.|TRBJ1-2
TGTGCCAGCAGCTTAGATGGACAGTCAAGTAACTATGGCTACACCTTC
CASSLDGQSSNYGYTF
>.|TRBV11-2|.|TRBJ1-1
TGTGCCAGCAGCATTGACACGAACACTGAAGCTTTCTTT
CASSIDTNTEAFF
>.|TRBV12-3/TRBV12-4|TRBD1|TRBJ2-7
TGTGCCAGCAGCACCGGGACAGGGGACGAGCAGTACTTC
CASSTGTGDEQYF
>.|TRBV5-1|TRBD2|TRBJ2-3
TGCGCCAGCAGCGGCCTAGCGGCCAGCACAGATACGCAGTATTTT
CASSGLAASTDTQYF
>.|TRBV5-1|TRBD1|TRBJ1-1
TGCGCCAGCAGCGCCAGGACAGGGGGCCAAGCTTTCTTT
CASSARTGGQAFF
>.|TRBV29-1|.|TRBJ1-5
TGCAGCGTTGCCGACAGGTTCGACAATCAGCCCCAGCATTTT
CSVADRFDNQPQHF